This T cell receptor (beta chain) stems from a study of CD8+ T cells in alopecia areata. Extraction and reverse transcription of RNA yielded cDNA as the sequencing template. Profiling relied on immunoSEQ multiplex PCR, and the TCRdb table lists in-frame clones only, not all of them. Among about 140,000 clones, 70% to 90% were seen once, and the ten largest hold 13%. The CDR3 has 13 amino acids. Trimming removed 3 bases at V and 2 bases at J, with 7 bases between. CDR1 and CDR2 (germline): MGHDK, SYGVNS. Treatment of the sample: oral pan-JAK inhibitor, 5-10 mg twice daily. The receptor comes from a human donor with alopecia areata. V is TRBV25-1 and J is TRBJ2-5; weak D call: TRBD2 (5 bases). The sequenced sample was CD8+ T cells sorted from blood, obtained at week 4, from a patient treated with tofacitinib. This CDR3 reads CASSEDLQETQYF. As DNA, the CDR3 is TGTGCCAGCAGTGAGGACTTACAAGAGACCCAGTACTTC.